The rows below give T cell receptor beta chains drawn from one sample of a study of T cells in Graves' hyperthyroidism and ophthalmopathy. Using its own MiXCR run on the multiplex PCR reads, TCRdb lists one record per CDR3 protein. This sample has more than 550,000 distinct CDR3 sequences; roughly 17% occur once, and the top ten carry around 15%. The sequencing sample was made of blood. The receptors come from a man aged 45-65 years with Graves' hyperthyroidism. CDR3s include the opening cysteine and the closing phenylalanine or tryptophan. A D gene is named only where the DNA matches it firmly. Clone size is stated in some rows and not others, as once, few, many or a class when expanded.

CDR3aa,CDR3nt,len,j_gene,d_gene,v_gene,abundance
CASSTYTGLNYGYTF,TGTGCCAGCAGCACATACACCGGGCTAAACTATGGCTACACCTTC,15,TRBJ1-2,.,TRBV6-1,.
CASNRDRLSYEQYF,TGTGCCAGCAACAGGGACAGACTATCCTACGAGCAGTACTTC,14,TRBJ2-7,TRBD1,TRBV6-1,many
CATSDPRGPNEKLFF,TGTGCCACCAGTGACCCCAGGGGGCCCAATGAAAAACTGTTTTTT,15,TRBJ1-4,TRBD1,TRBV24-1,.
CASSHDRMWNEQYF,TGTGCCAGCAGCCACGACAGGATGTGGAACGAGCAGTACTTC,14,TRBJ2-7,.,TRBV16,.
CASSPGYSSYEQYF,TGTGCCAGCAGCCCCGGGTATAGCTCCTACGAGCAGTACTTC,14,TRBJ2-7,.,TRBV11-2,many
CATSDVSGVYNEQFF,TGTGCCACCAGTGATGTTAGCGGGGTTTACAATGAGCAGTTCTTC,15,TRBJ2-1,TRBD2,TRBV24-1,few
CASRSRTKYEQYF,TGTGCCAGTAGGAGCAGGACGAAATACGAGCAGTACTTC,13,TRBJ2-7,.,TRBV19,.
CASSLVSGRPYEQYF,TGTGCCAGCAGTTTGGTATCGGGGCGCCCCTACGAGCAGTACTTC,15,TRBJ2-7,.,TRBV28,many
CASSLPGAYEQYF,TGTGCCAGCAGTTTACCAGGAGCCTACGAGCAGTACTTC,13,TRBJ2-7,.,TRBV27,many
CSVVPGEVVYEQYF,TGCAGCGTTGTACCGGGAGAGGTCGTCTACGAGCAGTACTTC,14,TRBJ2-7,.,TRBV29-1,many
CASSQALAGNEQFF,TGTGCCAGCAGCCAAGCCTTAGCGGGAAATGAGCAGTTCTTC,14,TRBJ2-1,TRBD2,TRBV14,many
CASSPTTETYEQYF,TGTGCCAGCTCACCTACCACAGAAACCTACGAGCAGTACTTC,14,TRBJ2-7,.,TRBV18,.
CASSFSPQPQHF,TGTGCCAGCAGTTTCAGCCCCCAGCCCCAGCATTTT,12,TRBJ1-5,.,TRBV12-3/TRBV12-4,many
CASSLTRDSPGEQYF,TGTGCCAGCAGCTTAACGCGGGACAGCCCGGGCGAGCAGTACTTC,15,TRBJ2-7,.,TRBV7-3,many
CASSDVPISGNTIYF,TGTGCCAGCTCGGACGTCCCGATCTCTGGAAACACCATATATTTT,15,TRBJ1-3,.,TRBV2,many
CASSVGGINQPQHF,TGCGCCAGCAGCGTCGGAGGGATCAATCAGCCCCAGCATTTT,14,TRBJ1-5,.,TRBV5-1,.
CASSSSYSYNEQFF,TGTGCCAGCAGTTCGTCTTACTCCTACAATGAGCAGTTCTTC,14,TRBJ2-1,.,TRBV28,many
CASSFWTGRNTEAFF,TGTGCCAGCAGTTTCTGGACAGGTCGGAACACTGAAGCTTTCTTT,15,TRBJ1-1,TRBD1,TRBV28,many
CSVVTGRFYEQYF,TGCAGCGTTGTAACAGGAAGATTTTACGAGCAGTACTTC,13,TRBJ2-7,.,TRBV29-1,.
CASSQVKTGGADTQYF,TGCGCCAGCAGCCAAGTCAAAACAGGGGGCGCAGATACGCAGTATTTT,16,TRBJ2-3,TRBD1,TRBV4-1,.
CASSLGTSGDQETQYF,TGCGCCAGCAGCTTGGGGACTAGCGGGGACCAAGAGACCCAGTACTTC,16,TRBJ2-5,TRBD2,TRBV5-1,few
CASSFRLAGEETQYF,TGTGCCAGCAGTTTCCGACTAGCGGGAGAAGAGACCCAGTACTTC,15,TRBJ2-5,TRBD2,TRBV12-3/TRBV12-4,many
CASSFGLAPPYEQYF,TGTGCCAGCAGTTTCGGCCTAGCGCCGCCCTACGAGCAGTACTTC,15,TRBJ2-7,.,TRBV28,many
CASSFSENYLDGYTF,TGTGCCAGCAGCTTTTCTGAGAACTACCTCGATGGCTACACCTTC,15,TRBJ1-2,.,TRBV7-9,once
CASRFQGGGYNQPQHF,TGTGCCAGCAGGTTTCAGGGTGGGGGTTACAATCAGCCCCAGCATTTT,16,TRBJ1-5,.,TRBV2,many
CASSQDRGRSGNQPQHF,TGCGCCAGCAGCCAAGATCGGGGCAGATCCGGCAATCAGCCCCAGCATTTT,17,TRBJ1-5,.,TRBV4-1,.
CASGIGLGNEQYF,TGTGCCAGCGGGATTGGACTTGGGAACGAGCAGTACTTC,13,TRBJ2-7,.,TRBV6-1,many
CASSQVDSTYSNQPQHF,TGCGCCAGCAGCCAAGTTGACAGCACATATAGCAATCAGCCCCAGCATTTT,17,TRBJ1-5,.,TRBV4-1,few
CASSPQGGAGSPLHF,TGTGCCAGCAGTCCCCAGGGGGGAGCGGGTTCACCCCTCCACTTT,15,TRBJ1-6,TRBD1,TRBV6-1,.
CASSTFSGQETQYF,TGTGCCAGTAGTACTTTCTCGGGTCAAGAGACCCAGTACTTC,14,TRBJ2-5,.,TRBV19,.
CASSQDRLAELTGELFF,TGTGCCAGCAGCCAAGATAGACTAGCGGAGCTCACCGGGGAGCTGTTTTTT,17,TRBJ2-2,TRBD2,TRBV14,.
CASLRVQRERYEQYF,TGTGCCAGCCTTCGCGTCCAGCGGGAGCGGTACGAGCAGTACTTC,15,TRBJ2-7,.,TRBV12-1,.
CASSWVRSYEQYF,TGTGCCAGCAGCTGGGTCAGGAGCTACGAGCAGTACTTC,13,TRBJ2-7,.,TRBV11-2,.
CASSLEGGYSYEQYF,TGTGCCAGCAGTTTAGAAGGGGGGTACTCCTACGAGCAGTACTTC,15,TRBJ2-7,.,TRBV12-3/TRBV12-4,many
CASSSVTSGSLYEQFF,TGTGCCAGCAGTTCCGTGACTAGCGGGAGTCTGTATGAGCAGTTCTTC,16,TRBJ2-1,TRBD2,TRBV12-3/TRBV12-4,many
CASISTSGRGLISYNEQFF,TGTGCCAGCATTTCGACTAGCGGGAGAGGTTTAATTTCTTACAATGAGCAGTTCTTC,19,TRBJ2-1,TRBD2,TRBV2,many
CASTKIDGPWEAFF,TGTGCCAGCACCAAAATTGACGGACCCTGGGAAGCTTTCTTT,14,TRBJ1-1,.,TRBV28,many
CASSPGQGGDETQYF,TGTGCCAGCAGTCCGGGACAGGGGGGGGACGAGACCCAGTACTTC,15,TRBJ2-5,TRBD1,TRBV3-1,.
CASSYLGGVVTDTQYF,TGTGCCAGCAGTTATCTCGGGGGAGTAGTCACAGATACGCAGTATTTT,16,TRBJ2-3,.,TRBV28,.